The 16 T cell receptor beta chains below all came from one sample that was sequenced in a study of blood T cells in healthy people across ages. A second about 6 to 11 cycle PCR used barcoded and J-beta primers. TCRdb recomputed calls from the 5' RACE reads with MiXCR, one row per CDR3 protein. The sample lists about 1.7 million distinct CDR3 sequences, 25% to 30% occurring once. Sequenced sample: blood. The source of these receptors is a woman under 40 in good health.

V and J are TRBV18 and TRBJ2-3; 12 bases map to TRBD2. The junction had 8 bases not matched to a gene; V was cut back by 8 bases and J by 2 bases. This CDR3 comprises 16 residues. Germline values: CDR1 KGHSH, CDR2 LQKENI. The CDR3 bases are TGTGCCAGCGGACGGACTAGCGGGATCACCACAGATACGCAGTATTTT. Amino acid sequence: CASGRTSGITTDTQYF.

This clonotype was detected only a few times. The chain carries TRBV5-5 and TRBJ1-2; the D is unclear. Germline V gene data show CDR1 as SGHKS and CDR2 as YYEKEE (reference sequence). The CDR3 length is 14 residues. Trimming pared 0 bases from V and 5 bases from J, leaving 11 bases between. The CDR3 here is CASSLAADKYGYTF. CDR3 bases: TGTGCCAGCAGCTTGGCCGCAGATAAGTATGGCTACACCTTC.

V and J are TRBV27 and TRBJ2-7, with 8 bases aligning to TRBD1. V dropped 1 base and J dropped 6; count of bases not matched to a gene: 14. Germline loops: CDR1 MNHEY, CDR2 SMNVEV (reference sequence). The length of the CDR3 is 17 residues. The CDR3 loop reads CASSLFGVSSTGGEQYF. The CDR3 region has the DNA TGTGCCAGCAGTTTATTTGGGGTCTCCTCTACAGGGGGCGAGCAGTACTTC.

This sequence joins TRBV20-1 and TRBJ2-1; D gene ambiguous. This CDR3 has 10 amino acids. V dropped 6 bases and J dropped 7 bases, with 7 bases sitting between them. Germline CDR1 reads DFQATT; CDR2 reads SNEGSKA (reference sequence). The CDR3 loop reads CSARMNEQFF. The CDR3 DNA is TGCAGTGCAAGGATGAATGAGCAGTTCTTC.

This clonotype appeared many times. V usage is TRBV29-1 and J usage is TRBJ2-1; 7 positions match TRBD2. V lost 2 bases, J lost 0 bases, and 10 bases stayed unmatched. The CDR3 totals 17 residues. Germline V lookup: CDR1 SQVTM, CDR2 ANQGSEA. As DNA, the CDR3 is TGCAGCGTTGAACTAGCGGAAGGAACTAGCTCCTACAATGAGCAGTTCTTC. The encoded protein is CSVELAEGTSSYNEQFF.

This clonotype was seen more than once but under ten times. CDR3: CSARVTSGRNSYNEQFF. In DNA form, the CDR3 reads TGCAGTGCTAGAGTTACTAGCGGGAGGAACTCCTACAATGAGCAGTTCTTC. V and J are TRBV20-1 and TRBJ2-1, with 12 bases matching TRBD2. Germline V gene data show CDR1 as DFQATT and CDR2 as SNEGSKA (reference sequence). V shed 1 base, J shed 0 bases, and the junction held 4 bases outside the gene matches. CDR3 length: 17 amino acids.

The V and J genes are TRBV5-1 and TRBJ2-3; TRBD2 might be the D (5 bases). CDR1 and CDR2 from the germline V gene are SGHRS and YFSETQ. V lost 5 bases, J lost 6 bases, and 16 bases lay in between. The CDR3 spans 14 residues. CDR3 DNA: TGCGCCAGCAGTACCCAATCGGGGTGGGATACGCAGTATTTT. The encoded protein is CASSTQSGWDTQYF. Supplemented by reference TRBV5-1 and TRBJ2-3, the full variable domain reads KAGVTQTPRYLIKTRGQQVTLSCSPISGHRSVSWYQQTPGQGLQFLFEYFSETQRNKGNFPGRFSGRQFSNSRSEMNVSTLELGDSALYLCASSTQSGWDTQYFGPGTRLTVL.

V gene TRBV12-3 or TRBV12-4 combines with J gene TRBJ2-1; 9 nucleotides agree with TRBD2. There are 15 residues in the CDR3. Unmatched junction bases numbered 8, after V lost 6 bases and J lost 5 bases. The CDR3 loop is CASSGVLAGHNEQFF. In DNA form, the CDR3 reads TGTGCCAGCAGCGGGGTCCTAGCGGGGCACAATGAGCAGTTCTTC.

This clonotype was seen ten or more times. The chain is built from TRBV20-1 and TRBJ2-5; the match to TRBD2 covers 8 bases. This CDR3 comprises 16 residues. Per germline, CDR1 DFQATT and CDR2 SNEGSKA (reference sequence). The J segment lost 4 bases and the V segment lost 0 bases, leaving 10 bases of the junction unmatched. The chain's CDR3 is CSARDGGGGSAETQYF. CDR3 coding DNA: TGCAGTGCTAGAGATGGCGGCGGGGGGTCCGCAGAGACCCAGTACTTC.

This clonotype was recorded a few times. The chain is built from TRBV29-1 and TRBJ1-5, with D possibly matching TRBD1 (6 bases). Germline CDR1 is SQVTM and CDR2 is ANQGSEA. The CDR3 runs 15 residues. Deletions cut 6 bases from V and 1 base from J, with 16 bases between. CDR3 protein: CSVARGQGSNQPQHF. The CDR3 coding sequence is TGCAGCGTCGCACGAGGCCAGGGGAGCAATCAGCCCCAGCATTTT.

The chain recombines TRBV7-9 with TRBJ2-6; D is possibly TRBD1 (6 bases). Trimming removed 8 bases at V and 0 bases at J, with 11 bases between. The CDR3 is 15 amino acids. CDR1 is SEHNR, CDR2 FQNEAQ, per germline (reference sequence). The CDR3: CASLAGASGANVLTF. The CDR3 DNA sequence: TGTGCCAGCCTAGCAGGGGCCTCTGGGGCCAACGTCCTGACTTTC. Full variable domain (missing parts from reference TRBV7-9 and TRBJ2-6): DTGVSQNPRHKITKRGQNVTFRCDPISEHNRLYWYRQTLGQGPEFLTYFQNEAQLEKSRLLSDRFSAERPKGSFSTLEIQRTEQGDSAMYLCASLAGASGANVLTFGAGSRLTVL.

This clonotype was seen a handful of times. The chain employs TRBV2 and TRBJ2-1; 8 nucleotides match TRBD2. The CDR3 runs to 14 residues. Germline V CDR1 and CDR2: SNHLY, FYNNEI. V trimming: 8 bases; J trimming: 8 bases; junction bases outside the gene matches: 11. CDR3 loop: CASARGGGSYEQFF. The DNA of the CDR3 is TGTGCCAGCGCCCGGGGCGGGGGGTCCTATGAGCAGTTCTTC.

The chain links TRBV3-1 to TRBJ2-3; 9 bases align to TRBD1. The CDR3 consists of 16 residues. The germline gives CDR1 LGHDT, CDR2 YNNKEL (reference sequence). V lost 4 bases, J lost 3 bases, and 8 bases stayed unmatched. CDR3 in amino acids: CASSRTGTGSTDTQYF. The DNA for the CDR3 is TGTGCCAGCAGCCGTACCGGGACAGGGTCGACAGATACGCAGTATTTT.

The chain uses TRBV6-5 and TRBJ2-5; TRBD2 agrees at 12 bases. Germline V gene data show CDR1 as MNHEY and CDR2 as SVGAGI. J was trimmed by 1 base and V by 2 bases; bases with no gene match: 8. This CDR3 is built from 18 residues. The CDR3 DNA reads as TGTGCCAGCAGTTACCCATCGGGACTAGCGGGCCGCCAAGAGACCCAGTACTTC. Its translation is CASSYPSGLAGRQETQYF.

This clonotype was detected many times. The V and J genes are TRBV6-4 and TRBJ2-7; 11 nucleotides match TRBD1. This CDR3 has 15 amino acids. Looked up from germline, CDR1 is MRHNA and CDR2 is SNTAGT. After removal of 6 bases from V and 1 base from J, the junction contained 5 bases not matched to a gene. The CDR3: CASSAWDRGSYEQYF. CDR3 bases: TGTGCCAGCAGCGCATGGGACAGGGGGTCCTACGAGCAGTACTTC.

This chain joins TRBV20-1 and TRBJ1-6; D gene unclear. Germline loops: CDR1 DFQATT, CDR2 SNEGSKA (reference sequence). This CDR3 has 14 residues. V was pared by 3 bases and J by 10 bases, with 16 bases between. CDR3 protein: CSASSRVLGSPLHF. CDR3 sequence (DNA): TGCAGTGCTAGTTCTCGGGTATTGGGATCACCCCTCCACTTT.